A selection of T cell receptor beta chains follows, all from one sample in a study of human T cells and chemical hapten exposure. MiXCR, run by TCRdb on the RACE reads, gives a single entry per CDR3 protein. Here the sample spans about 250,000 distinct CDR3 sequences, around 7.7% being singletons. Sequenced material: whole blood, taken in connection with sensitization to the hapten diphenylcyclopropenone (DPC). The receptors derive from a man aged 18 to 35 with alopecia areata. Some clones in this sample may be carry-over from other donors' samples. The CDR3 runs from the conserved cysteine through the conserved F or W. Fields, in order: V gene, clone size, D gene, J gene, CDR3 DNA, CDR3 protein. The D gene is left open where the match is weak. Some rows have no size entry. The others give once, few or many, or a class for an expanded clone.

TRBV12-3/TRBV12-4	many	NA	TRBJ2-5	TGTGCCAACACACCTGCGAGGGGGGGGCAAGAGACCCAGTACTTC	CANTPARGGQETQYF
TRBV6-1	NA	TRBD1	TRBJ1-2	TGTGCCAGTCGAGGGGAGGCAGGGGGCTCCTATGGCTACACCTTC	CASRGEAGGSYGYTF
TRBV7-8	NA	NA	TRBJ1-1	TGTGCCAGCAGCTTAGGGGCGGGGAGGAACACTGAAGCTTTCTTT	CASSLGAGRNTEAFF
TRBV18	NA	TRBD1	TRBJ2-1	TGTGCCAGCTCCCCCGGGACAGGGGATTACAATGAGCAGTTCTTC	CASSPGTGDYNEQFF
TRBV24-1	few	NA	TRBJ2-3	TGTGCCACCAGTGATTTTCATGGGATCACAGATACGCAGTATTTT	CATSDFHGITDTQYF
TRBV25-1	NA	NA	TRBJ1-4	TGTGCCAGCAGTGACAAGACTGAAAAACTGTTTTTT	CASSDKTEKLFF
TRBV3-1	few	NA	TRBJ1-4	TGTGCCAGCAGCCGACAGGCCGTCGAGGGTGAAAAACTGTTTTTT	CASSRQAVEGEKLFF
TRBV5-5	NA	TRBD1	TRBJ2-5	TGTGCCAGCAGCACGAACCCAGGGGGTCGGGAAGAGACCCAGTACTTC	CASSTNPGGREETQYF
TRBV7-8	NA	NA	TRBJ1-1	TGTGCCAGCAGTCAATACCGGACTCCCAGGGTGTGGAATTTCTTT	CASSQYRTPRVWNFF
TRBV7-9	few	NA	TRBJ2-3	TGTGCCAGCAACCTTTTAACGGGGACAGATACGCAGTATTTT	CASNLLTGTDTQYF
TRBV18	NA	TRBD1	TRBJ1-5	TGTGCCAGCTCAGCCACGACCGGGACAGATAATCAGCCCCAGCATTTT	CASSATTGTDNQPQHF
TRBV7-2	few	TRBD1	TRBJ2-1	TGTGCCAGCAGCTTAGGACAGGGGGCAGGGTCAAGGGCCAATGAGCAGTTCTTC	CASSLGQGAGSRANEQFF
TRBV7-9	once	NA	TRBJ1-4	TGTGCCAGCAGCATGCAGGGGTTCGGTAATGAAAAACTGTTTTTT	CASSMQGFGNEKLFF
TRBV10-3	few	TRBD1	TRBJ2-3	TGTGCCATCAGTAAAGACAGGGAGCACTCAGATACGCAGTATTTT	CAISKDREHSDTQYF
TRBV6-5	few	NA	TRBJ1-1	TGTGCCAGCAGTTACCCAAACGGGGGCCCGAACACTGAAGCTTTCTTT	CASSYPNGGPNTEAFF
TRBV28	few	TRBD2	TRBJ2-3	TGTGCCAGCAGTTTATTAAGGGCGGGGGGCACAGATACGCAGTATTTT	CASSLLRAGGTDTQYF
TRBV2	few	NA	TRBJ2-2	TGTGCCAGCAGGGACGGGAACACCGGGGAGCTGTTTTTT	CASRDGNTGELFF
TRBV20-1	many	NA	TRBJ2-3	TGCAGTGTTACTACCGCTGCAAGGGATACGCAGTATTTT	CSVTTAARDTQYF
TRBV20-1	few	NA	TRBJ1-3	TGCAGTGCTAGGGAGGGATTCTCTGGAAACACCATATATTTT	CSAREGFSGNTIYF
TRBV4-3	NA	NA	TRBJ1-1	TGCGCCAGCAGCCAAGACACAGCGGCTGAAGCTTTCTTT	CASSQDTAAEAFF
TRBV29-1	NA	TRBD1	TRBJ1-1	TGCAGCGTTGAAGATGGTGGACAGGCCCTTGAAGCTTTCTTT	CSVEDGGQALEAFF
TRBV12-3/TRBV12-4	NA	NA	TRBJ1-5	TGTGCCAGCAGTTTAGCAGGATCGGTCGCCAATCAGCCCCAGCATTTT	CASSLAGSVANQPQHF
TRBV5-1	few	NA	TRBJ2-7	TGCGCCAGCCACCGAGACAGGTTCCAAGAGCAGTACTTC	CASHRDRFQEQYF
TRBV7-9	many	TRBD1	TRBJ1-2	TGTGCCAGCAGCCGGACAGGGGCGGGCTATGGCTACACCTTC	CASSRTGAGYGYTF
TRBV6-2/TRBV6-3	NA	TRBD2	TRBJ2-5	TGTGCCAGCACCTCCGCCGGGACTAGCATCGAGACCCAGTACTTC	CASTSAGTSIETQYF
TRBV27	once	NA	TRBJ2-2	TGTGCCAGCAGTTCCCACCCCCTGAGGACAGCGAACACCGGGGAGCTGTTTTTT	CASSSHPLRTANTGELFF
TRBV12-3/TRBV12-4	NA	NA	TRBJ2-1	TGTGCCAGCAGTTTCCCGGGGGGCCAATACAATGAGCAGTTCTTC	CASSFPGGQYNEQFF
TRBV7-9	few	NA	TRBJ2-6	TGTGCCAGCAGCCCGGAACGGGACACTCACTCTGGGGCCAACGTCCTGACTTTC	CASSPERDTHSGANVLTF
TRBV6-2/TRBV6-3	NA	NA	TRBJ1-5	TGTGCCAGCAGTTTGTTTGGCCAGGATGCCCAGCCCCAGCATTTT	CASSLFGQDAQPQHF
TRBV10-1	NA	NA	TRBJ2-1	TGCGCCAGCAGTAAGGAAGAGGGGAGGAATGAGCAGTTCTTC	CASSKEEGRNEQFF
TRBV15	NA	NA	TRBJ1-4	TGTGCCACCAGCAGAGATACAGTCTCGTTGAATGAAAAACTGTTTTTT	CATSRDTVSLNEKLFF
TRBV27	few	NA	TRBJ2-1	TGTGCCAGCAGCCGACTAGTCGGTGAGCAGTTCTTC	CASSRLVGEQFF
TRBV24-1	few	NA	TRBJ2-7	TGTGCCACCAGTGATTCGGGCGTCTACGAGCAGTACTTC	CATSDSGVYEQYF
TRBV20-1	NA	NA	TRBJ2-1	TGCAGTGCTAGAGTCCCAGCAGTTGATGAGCAGTTCTTC	CSARVPAVDEQFF
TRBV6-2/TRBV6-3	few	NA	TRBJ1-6	TGTGCCAGCAGTTACTCGTGGCTAGATAATTCACCCCTCCACTTT	CASSYSWLDNSPLHF
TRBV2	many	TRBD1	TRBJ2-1	TGTGCCAGCAGTGAGAACAGGGGCTACAATGAGCAGTTCTTC	CASSENRGYNEQFF
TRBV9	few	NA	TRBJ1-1	TGTGCCAGCAGCCCCAAGGGCCTTTCTTTTATGAACACTGAAGCTTTCTTT	CASSPKGLSFMNTEAFF
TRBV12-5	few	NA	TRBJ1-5	TGTGCTAGTGGTTTGGCGGGGTCTACTAGCAATCAGCCCCAGCATTTT	CASGLAGSTSNQPQHF
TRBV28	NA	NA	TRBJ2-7	TGTGCCAGCAGTCTACGACGCGAGCAGTACTTC	CASSLRREQYF
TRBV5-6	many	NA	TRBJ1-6	TGTGCCAGCAGCTTGTTCCATTCACCCCTCCACTTT	CASSLFHSPLHF
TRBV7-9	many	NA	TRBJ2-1	TGTGCCAGCAGCCTGGAGCGGGGACAGGTGTTCTTC	CASSLERGQVFF
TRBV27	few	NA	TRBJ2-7	TGTGCCAGCAGTTTATGGTTAGGGCCCTACGAGCAGTACTTC	CASSLWLGPYEQYF
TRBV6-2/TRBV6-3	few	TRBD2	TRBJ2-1	TGTGCCAGCAGTTATCTAGCGGGGGGAAGCTCCTACAATGAGCAGTTCTTC	CASSYLAGGSSYNEQFF
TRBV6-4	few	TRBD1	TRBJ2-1	TGTGCCAGCAGTGACTCGACAGGGGGCGCCTCGTGTATTGAGCAGTTCTTC	CASSDSTGGASCIEQFF
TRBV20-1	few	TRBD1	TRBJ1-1	TGCAGTGCTAGAGATCAGGGACAGATGAACACTGAAGCTTTCTTT	CSARDQGQMNTEAFF
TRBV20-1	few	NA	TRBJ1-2	TGCAGTGCTAGAGAAAATCCCGTGCAGCCGAACTTTAACTATGGCTACACCTTC	CSARENPVQPNFNYGYTF
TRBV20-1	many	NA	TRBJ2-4	TGCAGTGCTACGGTGGAACACCCCTACATTCAGTACTTC	CSATVEHPYIQYF
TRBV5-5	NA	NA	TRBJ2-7	TGTGCCAGCAGCTTAGACCCAGGGGTGACCTACGAGCAGTACTTC	CASSLDPGVTYEQYF
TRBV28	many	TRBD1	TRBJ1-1	TGTGCCATTATTGACAGGGACACTGAAGCTTTCTTT	CAIIDRDTEAFF
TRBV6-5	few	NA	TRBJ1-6	TGTGCCAGCCGACGAACCGGCCTCCTCCCCAGTCACTCACCCCTCCACTTT	CASRRTGLLPSHSPLHF
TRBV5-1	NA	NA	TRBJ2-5	TGCGCCAGCAGCTTCTCGGACAGCCAAGAGACCCAGTACTTC	CASSFSDSQETQYF
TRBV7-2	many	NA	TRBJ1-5	TGTGCCAGCAGCCTGGCTACAGGAAATAGCAATCAGCCCCAGCATTTT	CASSLATGNSNQPQHF
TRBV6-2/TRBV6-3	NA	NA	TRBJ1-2	TGTGCCAGCACGGGAAGAGCCAGGCCGGGCTATGGCTACACCTTC	CASTGRARPGYGYTF
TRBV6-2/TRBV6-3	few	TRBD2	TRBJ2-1	TGTGCCAGCAGACGAGCGGGGGTTTCCTACAATGAGCAGTTCTTC	CASRRAGVSYNEQFF
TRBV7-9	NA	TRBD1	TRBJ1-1	TGTGCCAGCAGCCCTACCCTACAGGGGTCTGAAGCTTTCTTT	CASSPTLQGSEAFF
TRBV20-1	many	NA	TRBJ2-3	TGCAGTGCTGACACCTCTTACTCCAATCGGGCAGATACGCAGTATTTT	CSADTSYSNRADTQYF
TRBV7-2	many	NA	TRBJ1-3	TGTGCCAGCAGCTTAGCAGGGAGGTTCTCTGGAAACACCATATATTTT	CASSLAGRFSGNTIYF
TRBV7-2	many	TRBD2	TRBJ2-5	TGTGCCAGCAGGTCAGGGGGACTAGCGGGGACCCAGTACTTC	CASRSGGLAGTQYF
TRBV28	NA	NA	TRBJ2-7	TGTGCCAGCAGTGGCCCCGGGACCCCATCGGGCGAGCAGTACTTC	CASSGPGTPSGEQYF